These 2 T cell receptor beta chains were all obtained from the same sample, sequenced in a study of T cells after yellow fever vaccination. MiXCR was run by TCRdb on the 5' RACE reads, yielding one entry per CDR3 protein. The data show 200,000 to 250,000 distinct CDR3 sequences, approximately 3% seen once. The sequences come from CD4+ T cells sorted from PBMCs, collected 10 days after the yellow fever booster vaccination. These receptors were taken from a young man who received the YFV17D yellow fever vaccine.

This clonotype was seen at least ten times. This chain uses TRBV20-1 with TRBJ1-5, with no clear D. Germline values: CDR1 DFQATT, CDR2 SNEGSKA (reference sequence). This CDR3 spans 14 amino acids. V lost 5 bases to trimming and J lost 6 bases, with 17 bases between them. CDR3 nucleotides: TGCAGTGCTGCCGTGGCCGAACTTGGTCAGCCCCAGCATTTT. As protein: CSAAVAELGQPQHF.

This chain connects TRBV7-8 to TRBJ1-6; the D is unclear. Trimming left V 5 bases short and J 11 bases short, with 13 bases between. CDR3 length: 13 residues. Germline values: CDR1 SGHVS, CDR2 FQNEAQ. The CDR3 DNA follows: TGTGCCAGCAGCGGCCAACCCAGAGCACCCCTCCACTTT. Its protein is CASSGQPRAPLHF.